This T cell receptor beta chain was sequenced in a study of CD8 T cells in Susac syndrome. The study used treatment-naive patients who had stable or active relapsing-remitting disease as multiple sclerosis controls. It was with random hexamers that about 0.45 to 1 ug RNA was reverse transcribed. One entry per CDR3 protein, called by TCRdb with MiXCR from the immunoSEQ multiplex PCR reads. The data contain about 130,000 distinct CDR3 sequences, about 94% of them singletons. Looked up from germline, CDR1 is SGHRS and CDR2 is YFSETQ. V shed 0 bases and J 1 base; nucleotides not matched to a gene: 15. The CDR3 has 20 residues.

The V call is TRBV5-1, the J call TRBJ2-2; 7 nucleotides align to TRBD1. Sequenced: CD4+ T cells from PBMCs. This TCR derives from a human donor with multiple sclerosis. The CDR3 spells CASSLVPGQSILLNTGELFF. As DNA, the CDR3 is TGCGCCAGCAGCTTGGTACCGGGACAGTCTATCTTATTGAACACCGGGGAGCTGTTTTTT.